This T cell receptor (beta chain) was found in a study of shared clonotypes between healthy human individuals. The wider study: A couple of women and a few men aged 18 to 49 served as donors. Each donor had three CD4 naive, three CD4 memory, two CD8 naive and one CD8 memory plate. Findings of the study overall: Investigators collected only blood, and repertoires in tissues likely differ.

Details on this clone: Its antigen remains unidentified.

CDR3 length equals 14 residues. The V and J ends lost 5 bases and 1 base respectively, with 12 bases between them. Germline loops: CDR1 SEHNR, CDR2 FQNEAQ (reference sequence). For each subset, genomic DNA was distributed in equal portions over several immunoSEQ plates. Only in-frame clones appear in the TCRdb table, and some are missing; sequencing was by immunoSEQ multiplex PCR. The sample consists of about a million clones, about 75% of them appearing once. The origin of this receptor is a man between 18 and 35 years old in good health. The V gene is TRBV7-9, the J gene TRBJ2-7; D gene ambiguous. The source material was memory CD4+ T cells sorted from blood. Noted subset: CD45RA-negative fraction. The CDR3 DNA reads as TGTGCCAGCAGCCAGGTTATACTATCCTACGAGCAGTACTTC. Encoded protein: CASSQVILSYEQYF.